Presented here are 7 T cell receptor beta chains from one specimen sequenced in a study of T cells in Graves' hyperthyroidism and ophthalmopathy. Authors of the study amplified TCR beta CDR3 regions from RNA transcripts. Using the HTBI primer set, a first-round RT-PCR was run on the TCR CDR3. TCRdb reprocessed the multiplex PCR reads via MiXCR and lists one record per CDR3 protein. The repertoire has about 640,000 distinct CDR3 sequences, less than 25% of them found once; the top ten carry more than 30%. Source material: blood. The receptors originated from a man aged 25 to 40 with Graves' ophthalmopathy.

This clonotype was detected ten times or more. This chain connects TRBV5-1 to TRBJ2-1; TRBD2 matches at 9 bases. Trimming took 3 bases from V and 8 from J; bases not matched to a gene: 12. Germline V gene lookup returns CDR1 SGHRS and CDR2 YFSETQ. This CDR3 is 16 amino acids long. CDR3 sequence: CASSSRPAGGPDEQFF. In DNA, the CDR3 is TGCGCCAGCAGCTCCCGTCCGGCGGGAGGGCCCGATGAGCAGTTCTTC.

V gene TRBV28 combines with J gene TRBJ1-5; D might be TRBD1 (6 bases). This CDR3 is built from 15 residues. From germline, CDR1 is MDHEN and CDR2 SYDVKM. Trimming pared 6 bases from V and 2 bases from J, leaving 14 bases between. This chain's CDR3 is CASRRASGGNQPQHF. CDR3 bases: TGTGCCAGCAGACGCGCGTCAGGGGGCAATCAGCCCCAGCATTTT.

Ten or more counts support this clonotype. This rearrangement joins TRBV7-8 to TRBJ2-3; D ambiguous. Trimming left V 5 bases short and J 2 bases short, with 8 bases between. This CDR3 has 13 residues. Germline CDR1 SGHVS, CDR2 FQNEAQ. CDR3 DNA: TGTGCCAGCAGCACCCAACCCACAGATACGCAGTATTTT. Its translation is CASSTQPTDTQYF.

This chain joins TRBV5-8 and TRBJ1-1; D uncertain. CDR1 SGHTS and CDR2 YDEGEE come from the germline V gene. The CDR3 is made up of 14 amino acids. V was pared by 4 bases and J by 1 base, with 11 bases between. The CDR3 loop is CASSNSFSNTEAFF. Here the CDR3 DNA reads TGTGCCAGCAGCAATTCGTTCTCGAACACTGAAGCTTTCTTT.

This clonotype was seen more than once but under ten times. The chain uses TRBV6-6 and TRBJ2-1; 9 positions match TRBD2. This CDR3 region has 16 residues. J lost 8 bases, V lost 0 bases, and 8 bases had no gene match. Per the germline V gene, CDR1 is MNHNY and CDR2 is SVGAGI (reference sequence). Here the CDR3 DNA reads TGTGCCAGCAGTTACTCCCTCAGCGGGAGGTTCGATGAGCAGTTCTTC. It yields the protein CASSYSLSGRFDEQFF.

This clonotype has ten or more counts. This chain connects TRBV7-9 to TRBJ2-7; 8 bases fit TRBD2. Per the germline V gene, CDR1 is SEHNR and CDR2 is FQNEAQ (reference sequence). V trimming: 3 bases; J trimming: 2 bases; junction bases outside the gene matches: 6. This CDR3 has 15 residues. The CDR3 DNA reads as TGTGCCAGCAGCTTTAGCGGGGCCCTCCCCTACGAGCAGTACTTC. This codes for CASSFSGALPYEQYF.

This clonotype was picked up a small number of times. The chain uses TRBV20-1 and TRBJ2-7; D gene uncertain. Trimming took 2 bases from V and 5 from J, leaving 13 bases between them. The CDR3 sequence is 13 residues long. Per the germline V gene, CDR1 is DFQATT and CDR2 is SNEGSKA (reference sequence). The CDR3 region is CSARPPRPDEQYF. As DNA, the CDR3 is TGCAGTGCTAGACCCCCTCGGCCGGACGAGCAGTACTTC.